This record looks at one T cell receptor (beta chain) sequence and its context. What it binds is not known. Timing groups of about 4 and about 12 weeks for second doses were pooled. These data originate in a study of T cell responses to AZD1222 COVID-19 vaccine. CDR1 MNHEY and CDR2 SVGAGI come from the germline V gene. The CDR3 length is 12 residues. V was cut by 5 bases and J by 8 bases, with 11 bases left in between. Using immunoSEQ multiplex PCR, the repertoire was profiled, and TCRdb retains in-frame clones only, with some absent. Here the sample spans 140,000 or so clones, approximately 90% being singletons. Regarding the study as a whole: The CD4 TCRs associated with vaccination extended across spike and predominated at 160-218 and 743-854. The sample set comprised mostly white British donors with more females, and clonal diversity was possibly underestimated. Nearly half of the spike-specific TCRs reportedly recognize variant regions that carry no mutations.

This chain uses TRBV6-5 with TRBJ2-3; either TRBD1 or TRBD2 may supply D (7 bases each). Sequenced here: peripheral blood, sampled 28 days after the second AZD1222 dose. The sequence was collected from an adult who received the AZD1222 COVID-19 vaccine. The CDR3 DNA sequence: TGTGCCAGCAGTCTCAGGGGGGGTACGCAGTATTTT. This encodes CASSLRGGTQYF.